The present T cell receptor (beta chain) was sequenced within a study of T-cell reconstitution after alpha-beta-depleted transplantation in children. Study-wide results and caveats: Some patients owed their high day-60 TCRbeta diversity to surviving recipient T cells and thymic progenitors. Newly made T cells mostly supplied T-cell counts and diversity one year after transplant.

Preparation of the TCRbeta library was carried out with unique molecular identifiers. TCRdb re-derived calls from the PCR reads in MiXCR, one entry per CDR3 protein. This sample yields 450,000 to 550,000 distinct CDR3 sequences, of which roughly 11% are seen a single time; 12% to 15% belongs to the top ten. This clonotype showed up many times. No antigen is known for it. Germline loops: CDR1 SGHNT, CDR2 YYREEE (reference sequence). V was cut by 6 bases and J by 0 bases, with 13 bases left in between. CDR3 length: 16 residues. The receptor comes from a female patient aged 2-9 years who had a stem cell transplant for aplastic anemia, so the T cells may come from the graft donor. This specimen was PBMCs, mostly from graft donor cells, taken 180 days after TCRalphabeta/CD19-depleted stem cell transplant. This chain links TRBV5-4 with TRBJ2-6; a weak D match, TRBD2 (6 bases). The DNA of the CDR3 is TGTGCCAGCACCCGTGGAGGGAACTCTGGGGCCAACGTCCTGACTTTC. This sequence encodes CASTRGGNSGANVLTF.